The 6 T cell receptor beta chains below come from one sample, sequenced in a study of T cell responses to AZD1222 COVID-19 vaccine. Here immunoSEQ multiplex PCR was the method, and the copy in TCRdb shows in-frame clones only, minus some. The sample holds about 180,000 clones, about 90% seen once. The input for sequencing was peripheral blood, taken 28 days after the second dose of the MenACWY control vaccine. The receptors stem from an adult who received the MenACWY meningococcal vaccine as a control.

This chain uses TRBV6-5 with TRBJ1-1; D is unclear. The CDR3 runs to 11 residues. Germline V gene data show CDR1 as MNHEY and CDR2 as SVGAGI. Trimming cost V 6 bases and J 5 bases, with 7 bases left between them. The CDR3 sequence is CASSTVTEAFF. In nucleotides, the CDR3 is TGTGCCAGCAGCACCGTTACTGAAGCTTTCTTT.

The chain recombines TRBV9 with TRBJ1-2, with D possibly TRBD1 on 5 matching bases. Trimming took off 4 bases at V and 4 bases at J, with 14 bases between the two ends. The CDR3 is 14 residues long. In germline, CDR1 is SGDLS, CDR2 YYNGEE. CDR3 DNA: TGTGCCAGCAGCCGTCTAGCGCAGGGCTATGGCTACACCTTC. Translating it yields CASSRLAQGYGYTF.

The chain combines TRBV10-3 with TRBJ2-7; TRBD1 might be the D (5 bases). The V end was cut by 2 bases, the J end by 6 bases, with 8 bases between. Germline lookup yields CDR1 ENHRY and CDR2 SYGVKD. The CDR3 runs to 12 residues. CDR3 coding DNA: TGTGCCATCAGTGAGCCCAGGGTCGAGCAGTACTTC. Protein product: CAISEPRVEQYF.

The CDR3 loop reads CATSSNRLNKQYF. The CDR3 region has the DNA TGTGCCACCAGTTCCAACAGGCTTAACAAGCAGTACTTC. The chain is built from TRBV24-1 and TRBJ2-7, with a tentative D call TRBD1 (5 bases). Trimming left V 6 bases short and J 8 bases short, with 16 bases between. The V gene's germline CDR1 is KGHDR and CDR2 SFDVKD. The CDR3 consists of 13 residues.

The chain combines TRBV18 with TRBJ1-6; no definite D call. The CDR3 is 13 residues long. V lost 3 bases and J 7 bases, leaving 7 bases between the germline ends. In germline, CDR1 is KGHSH, CDR2 LQKENI. The CDR3 is CASSPESNSPLHF. CDR3 sequence (DNA): TGTGCCAGCTCACCGGAGAGCAATTCACCCCTCCACTTT.

The chain joins TRBV28 to TRBJ2-5, with D tentatively TRBD1 (6 bases). The V end was cut by 6 bases, the J end by 5 bases, with 16 bases between. Germline V gene sequence: CDR1 MDHEN, CDR2 SYDVKM. This CDR3 spans 14 amino acids. The CDR3 DNA is TGTGCCAGCAGGCCACAGGGATTTGGGGAGACCCAGTACTTC. Residues: CASRPQGFGETQYF.